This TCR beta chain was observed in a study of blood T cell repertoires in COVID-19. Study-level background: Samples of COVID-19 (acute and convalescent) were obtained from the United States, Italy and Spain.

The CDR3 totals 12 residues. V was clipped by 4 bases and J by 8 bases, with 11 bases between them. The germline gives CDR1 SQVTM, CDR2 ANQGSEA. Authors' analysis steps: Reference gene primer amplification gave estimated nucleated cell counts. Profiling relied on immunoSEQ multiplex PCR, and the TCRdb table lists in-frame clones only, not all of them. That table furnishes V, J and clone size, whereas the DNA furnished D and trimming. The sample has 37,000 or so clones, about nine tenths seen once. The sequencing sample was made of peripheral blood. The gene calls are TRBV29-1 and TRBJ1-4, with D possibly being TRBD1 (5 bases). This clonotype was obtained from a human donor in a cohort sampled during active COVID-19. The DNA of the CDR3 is TGCAGCGTTGTTTCAGGGAACGAAAAACTGTTTTTT. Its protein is CSVVSGNEKLFF.